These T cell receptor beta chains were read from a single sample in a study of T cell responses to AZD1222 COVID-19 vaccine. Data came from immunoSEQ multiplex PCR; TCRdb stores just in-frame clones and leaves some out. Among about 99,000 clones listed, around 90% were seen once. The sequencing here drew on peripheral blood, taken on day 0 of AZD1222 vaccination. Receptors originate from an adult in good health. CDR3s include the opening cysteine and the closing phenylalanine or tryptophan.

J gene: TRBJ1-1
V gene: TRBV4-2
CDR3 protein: CASSRVGEDTEAFF

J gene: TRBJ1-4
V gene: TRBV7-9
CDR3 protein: CASRHQPNEKLFF

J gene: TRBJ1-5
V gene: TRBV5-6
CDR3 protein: CASSLLTGVNQPQHF

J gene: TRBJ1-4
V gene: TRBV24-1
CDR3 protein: CATSDFRQGDEKLFF

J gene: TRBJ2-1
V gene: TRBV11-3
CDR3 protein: CASSSGPPSYNEQFF

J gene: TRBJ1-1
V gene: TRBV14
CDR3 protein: CASSQVRNTEAFF

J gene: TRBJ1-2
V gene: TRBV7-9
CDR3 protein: CASAHPGDGYTF

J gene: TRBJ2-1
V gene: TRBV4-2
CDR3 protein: CASSQDRQQGFSRGSSYNEQFF

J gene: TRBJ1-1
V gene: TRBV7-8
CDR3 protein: CASSRAVGRNTEAFF

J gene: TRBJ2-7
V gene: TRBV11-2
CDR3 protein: CASSLDGGDRGYF

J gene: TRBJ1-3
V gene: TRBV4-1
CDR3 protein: CASSQASNTIYF

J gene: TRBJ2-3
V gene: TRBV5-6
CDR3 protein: CASSGGLAGVVTQYF

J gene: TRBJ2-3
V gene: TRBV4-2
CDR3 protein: CASSQEPAGDDTDTQYF

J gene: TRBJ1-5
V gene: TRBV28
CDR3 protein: CASSSGQGGNQPQHF

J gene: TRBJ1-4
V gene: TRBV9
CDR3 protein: CASSVGGTANEKLFF

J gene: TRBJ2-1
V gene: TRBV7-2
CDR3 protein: CASSLDPGLEQFF

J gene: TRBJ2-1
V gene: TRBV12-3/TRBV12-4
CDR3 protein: CASSPLLVAEQFF

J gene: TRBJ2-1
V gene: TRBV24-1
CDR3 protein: CATSDRLAGLNEQFF

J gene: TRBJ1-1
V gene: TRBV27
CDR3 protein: CASSLLGRGGTEAFF

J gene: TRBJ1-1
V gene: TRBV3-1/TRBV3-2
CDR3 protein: CASSQSLLTRGAFF

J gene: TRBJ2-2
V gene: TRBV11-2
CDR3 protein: CASSSTSGGTGELFF

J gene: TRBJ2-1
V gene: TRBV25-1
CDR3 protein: CATRSWGNYNEQFF

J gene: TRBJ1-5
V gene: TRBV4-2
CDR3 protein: CASSQGPASNQPQHF

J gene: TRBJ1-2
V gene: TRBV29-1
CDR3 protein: CSVEGPGYGYTF

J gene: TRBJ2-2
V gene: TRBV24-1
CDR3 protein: CATSPQGLAGNTGELFF

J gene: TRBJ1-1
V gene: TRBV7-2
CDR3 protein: CASSGGMNTEAFF

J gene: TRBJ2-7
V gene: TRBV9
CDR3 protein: CASSVGGQGSNTEQYF

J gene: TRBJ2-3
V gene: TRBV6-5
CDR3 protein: CASSLQAPTDTQYF

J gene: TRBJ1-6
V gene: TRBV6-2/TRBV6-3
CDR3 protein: CASSYYRANSPLHF

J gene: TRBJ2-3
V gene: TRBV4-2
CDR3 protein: CASSQKKEPRDTQYF

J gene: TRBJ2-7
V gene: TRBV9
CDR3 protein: CASSVEGTGPYEQYF